The clone carrying this T cell receptor beta chain was seen only once. Sequenced by immunoSEQ multiplex PCR; TCRdb stores in-frame clones only, minus some. The table records 20,000 to 25,000 clones, around three quarters of them present only once. The trim removed 2 bases at V and 4 bases at J, leaving 4 bases unmatched. Germline CDR1 MNHEY, CDR2 SMNVEV (reference sequence). The CDR3 has 14 residues. This entry comes from a study of OX40 agonist ivuxolimab in advanced cancers. About the research overall: Past anti-PD-1, anti-PD-L1 or anti-CTLA-4 therapy was accepted, and roughly 42% had received some.

No patient had autoimmune disease or received systemic immunosuppression. The investigators sampled blood at baseline, at cycle 4 day 1, and at cycle 7 day 1. Sample: CD4+ or CD8+ T cells sorted from blood, taken in a trial of the OX40 agonist ivuxolimab. The rearrangement links TRBV27 to TRBJ1-2, with TRBD1 matching 7 bases. This TCR was recovered from an adult with an advanced solid tumor such as melanoma, head and neck, liver or kidney cancer. The CDR3 nucleotides read TGTGCCAGCAGTTTAGACAGGGCTTTCTATGGCTACACCTTC. It is translated as CASSLDRAFYGYTF.